Listed below are T cell receptor beta chains from one sample, sequenced in a study of CD8 T cells in Susac syndrome. From the immunoSEQ multiplex PCR reads, TCRdb called clonotypes with MiXCR, one entry per CDR3 protein. The sample includes fewer than 85,000 distinct CDR3 sequences, approximately 94% of them seen just once. The source material was CD8+ T cells from PBMCs. The origin of the receptors is a human donor with Susac syndrome. Both conserved end residues are part of each CDR3. Fields, in order: J gene, V gene, CDR3 protein.

TRBJ1-4 TRBV7-9 CASSGQGFNEKLFF
TRBJ2-4 TRBV12-3/TRBV12-4 CASSYSGASKNIQYF
TRBJ2-7 TRBV2 CASSAATGGSYEQYF
TRBJ1-1 TRBV4-3 CASSLARSPTEAFF
TRBJ2-2 TRBV9 CASQQGPGELFF
TRBJ2-7 TRBV20-1 CSARDGGGYEQYF
TRBJ2-3 TRBV9 CASSAGSGGSTDTQYF
TRBJ2-7 TRBV20-1 CSATDRAKSYEQYF
TRBJ2-7 TRBV7-9 CASRSGGYEQYF
TRBJ2-7 TRBV6-1 CATGIRQGGRGGGREQYF
TRBJ2-4 TRBV27 CASGRPENIQYF
TRBJ2-1 TRBV24-1 CATSDSNPEDEQFF
TRBJ2-5 TRBV19 CASRRRDERGQETQYF
TRBJ2-1 TRBV4-1 CASSQGRKGPGEQFF
TRBJ1-1 TRBV29-1 CSVVGSKWPEAFF
TRBJ2-5 TRBV6-5 CASSYSRPGETQYF
TRBJ1-4 TRBV15 CATCPGGGGEKLFF
TRBJ2-5 TRBV12-3/TRBV12-4 CASRLSDSGETQYF
TRBJ2-3 TRBV6-6 CASTGNSGTDTQYF
TRBJ1-5 TRBV28 CASSASGQGSAQHF
TRBJ2-7 TRBV7-9 CASTLVGYEQYF
TRBJ2-7 TRBV3-1 CASSRTGDDEQYF
TRBJ2-3 TRBV6-4 CASSDSGGRDTQYF
TRBJ1-1 TRBV9 CASSARTF
TRBJ1-2 TRBV2 CASSENGYTF
TRBJ2-1 TRBV20-1 CSVTGGDYNEQFF
TRBJ1-1 TRBV9 CASSPGPPEAFF
TRBJ1-4 TRBV19 CAVKGPGKLFF
TRBJ1-4 TRBV27 CASSLRDRKGEKLFF
TRBJ1-2 TRBV28 CASVRDGNYGYTF
TRBJ2-1 TRBV5-8 CASRASGGSYNEQFF
TRBJ2-5 TRBV6-5 CATNSYSGGQGTQYF
TRBJ1-1 TRBV9 CASSVASTEAFF
TRBJ2-7 TRBV24-1 CATSDPSYEQYF
TRBJ2-5 TRBV24-1 CATSESGETQYF
TRBJ2-1 TRBV7-9 CASSLAGARNEQFF
TRBJ2-3 TRBV9 CASSGTGPDTQYF
TRBJ2-1 TRBV7-2 CASSLRWYNEQFF
TRBJ2-7 TRBV4-3 CASSPGTFYEQYF